A selection of T cell receptor beta chains follows, all from one sample in a study of T-cell memory formation after mild COVID-19. TCRdb re-derived calls from the 5' RACE reads in MiXCR, one entry per CDR3 protein. The sample lists about 38,000 distinct CDR3 sequences; about 10% were seen once. Sequenced input: PBMCs or a T cell subset sorted from them (not recorded which). These receptors came from a man aged 18 to 29 who had mild COVID-19 (a few samples of this study predate the infection). Cell type and time point are not known. CDR3s include the opening cysteine and the closing phenylalanine or tryptophan. D genes are given only for firm matches. A clone size is listed for some rows: how often the clone was seen (once, few, many), or a class if it is expanded.

>TRBV7-2|-|TRBJ1-6|few
CASSSPKGSYNSPLHF
TGTGCCAGCAGCTCACCCAAAGGGTCCTATAATTCACCCCTCCACTTT
>TRBV12-3/TRBV12-4|TRBD1|TRBJ1-2|many
CASSRRQGGSYGYTF
TGTGCCAGCAGCCGGAGACAGGGGGGAAGCTATGGCTACACCTTC
>TRBV20-1|-|TRBJ1-1|many
CSARSRTNTEAFF
TGCAGTGCTAGAAGCCGGACGAACACTGAAGCTTTCTTT
>TRBV6-2/TRBV6-3|-|TRBJ2-5|many
CASHRDTQETQYF
TGTGCTTCACATCGGGACACCCAAGAGACCCAGTACTTC
>TRBV6-2/TRBV6-3|TRBD2|TRBJ2-3|many
CASSSGASGGFTDTQYF
TGTGCCAGCAGTTCAGGGGCTAGCGGGGGCTTCACAGATACGCAGTATTTT
>TRBV6-1|TRBD2|TRBJ2-3|many
CASSAYLSGLAGVPGTDTQYF
TGTGCCAGCAGTGCTTACCTCTCCGGCCTAGCGGGGGTACCTGGCACAGATACGCAGTATTTT
>TRBV6-5|TRBD1|TRBJ2-7|many
CASRLDRGYEQYF
TGTGCCAGCAGACTCGACAGGGGCTACGAGCAGTACTTC
>TRBV6-5|TRBD1|TRBJ2-5|many
CASSRTGEETQYF
TGTGCCAGCAGCCGGACAGGGGAAGAGACCCAGTACTTC
>TRBV7-2|TRBD1|TRBJ1-5|few
CASSLEGTGRRPQHF
TGTGCCAGCAGCTTAGAAGGGACAGGGCGTCGGCCCCAGCATTTT
>TRBV5-1|-|TRBJ1-1|many
CASSLGPGGGNTEAFF
TGCGCCAGCAGCTTAGGTCCGGGAGGAGGGAACACTGAAGCTTTCTTT
>TRBV7-9|-|TRBJ2-1|many
CASAPPGAINEQFF
TGTGCCAGCGCCCCACCGGGGGCCATCAATGAGCAGTTCTTC
>TRBV5-6|TRBD1|TRBJ1-1|many
CASSWGQGWTEAFF
TGTGCCAGCAGCTGGGGACAGGGTTGGACTGAAGCTTTCTTT
>TRBV7-2|TRBD1|TRBJ2-7|many
CDSSLGTGFYEQYF
TGTGACAGCAGCCTAGGGACAGGCTTCTACGAGCAGTACTTC
>TRBV5-1|-|TRBJ1-1|-
CASSSSTGLNTEAFF
TGCGCCAGCAGCTCATCGACAGGATTGAACACTGAAGCTTTCTTT
>TRBV5-6|-|TRBJ2-5|many
CASSLLLEETQYF
TGTGCCAGCAGCTTGTTACTCGAAGAGACCCAGTACTTC
>TRBV27|-|TRBJ1-2|many
CASSPVVGAALSNYGYTF
TGTGCCAGCAGTCCGGTTGTTGGGGCGGCGCTAAGTAACTATGGCTACACCTTC
>TRBV5-1|-|TRBJ2-3|-
CASSQGPVRDTQYF
TGCGCCAGCAGCCAGGGCCCGGTGAGAGATACGCAGTATTTT